These 27 T cell receptor beta chains came from one sample sequenced in a study of monozygotic twins with inflammatory bowel disease. TCRdb reprocessed the 5' RACE reads, keeping one entry per CDR3 protein, no DNA. Its listing shows about 160,000 distinct CDR3 sequences. The sequenced material came from blood. These TCRs come from a human donor with ulcerative colitis or Crohn's disease, or a healthy co-twin of an affected twin (not recorded which).

The chain carries TRBV6-5 and TRBJ2-1; the D call of TRBD2 rests on TCRdb alone, since no DNA is present to check it. Germline CDR1 reads MNHEY; CDR2 reads SVGAGI. The CDR3 is 15 residues long. The CDR3 is CASSSSSGGYNEQFF.

The V gene is TRBV15, the J gene TRBJ2-1; as DNA is missing, the TRBD2 call by TCRdb cannot be tested. The V gene's germline CDR1 is LNHNV and CDR2 YYDKDF (reference sequence). The CDR3 is made up of 15 amino acids. The CDR3 protein is CATSRFGLAVNEQFF.

The CDR3 sequence: CASSPRQGGAVNEQFF. V and J are TRBV5-4 and TRBJ2-1; the TCRdb call, TRBD1, lacks DNA for checking. The CDR3 contains 16 residues. Looked up from germline, CDR1 is SGHNT and CDR2 is YYREEE (reference sequence).

The chain links TRBV5-1 to TRBJ1-1. In germline, CDR1 is SGHRS, CDR2 YFSETQ. The CDR3 spans 15 residues. The CDR3 here is CASSLDDISTAEAFF.

The rearrangement uses TRBV28 and TRBJ1-2; the D call from TCRdb, TRBD1, cannot be confirmed without DNA. The length of the CDR3 is 14 residues. Germline V gives CDR1 MDHEN, CDR2 SYDVKM. CDR3 loop: CASRGKGGNYGYTF.

The chain has TRBV5-1 and TRBJ2-7. Germline loops: CDR1 SGHRS, CDR2 YFSETQ. The CDR3 has 16 amino acids. CDR3 sequence reads: CASSLGPRRSLGEQYF.

The genes are TRBV6-6 and TRBJ1-6; TCRdb gives TRBD1 as the D gene, but with no DNA this cannot be confirmed. CDR3 length: 13 residues. Germline CDR1 reads MNHNY; CDR2 reads SVGAGI (reference sequence). CDR3 residues: CASSPGGPSPLHF.

The chain couples TRBV5-1 to TRBJ2-7. The CDR3 loop spans 14 amino acids. The germline V gene has CDR1 SGHRS and CDR2 YFSETQ. The CDR3 protein is CASSFEDDSYEQYF.

The chain recombines TRBV20-1 with TRBJ2-2; without DNA, the TCRdb call of TRBD1 cannot be checked. CDR1 and CDR2 from the germline V gene are DFQATT and SNEGSKA (reference sequence). The length of the CDR3 is 14 residues. Here the CDR3 reads CSARGGSGTGELFF.

V is TRBV27 and J is TRBJ2-5; TCRdb's D call, TRBD1, is unchecked because there is no DNA. CDR1 is MNHEY, CDR2 SMNVEV, per germline (reference sequence). The CDR3 runs 14 residues. Here the CDR3 reads CASSLQGAQETQYF.

The chain employs TRBV15 and TRBJ2-4; TCRdb gives TRBD1 as the D gene, but with no DNA this cannot be confirmed. Germline V gives CDR1 LNHNV, CDR2 YYDKDF (reference sequence). This CDR3 spans 14 amino acids. The CDR3 reads CATSRAGERNIQYF.

This chain connects TRBV20-1 to TRBJ1-2; TCRdb's D call, TRBD1, is unchecked because there is no DNA. Germline CDR1 and CDR2: DFQATT and SNEGSKA (reference sequence). The CDR3 contains 14 residues. CDR3 sequence: CSARMGGDGHGYTF.

The chain links TRBV7-2 to TRBJ2-7; TCRdb's D gene call, TRBD2, goes unchecked for lack of DNA. Germline CDR1 SGHTA, CDR2 FQGNSA. The CDR3 extends over 17 amino acids. The CDR3 region is CASSPLTSGRIWYEQYF.

The chain uses TRBV20-1 and TRBJ2-5. This CDR3 comprises 14 residues. Germline CDR1 and CDR2: DFQATT and SNEGSKA (reference sequence). CDR3 amino acids: CSANGAGTQETQYF.

The chain couples TRBV30 to TRBJ2-7; absent DNA, TCRdb's TRBD1 call cannot be checked. The CDR3 is 19 amino acids. The germline V gene encodes CDR1 GTSNPN and CDR2 SVGIG (reference sequence). The chain's CDR3 is CAWNILDRGLYPESYEQYF.

This chain links TRBV25-1 with TRBJ2-7; the TRBD1 assignment by TCRdb is unverifiable without DNA. The CDR3 is made up of 16 amino acids. From germline, CDR1 is MGHDK and CDR2 SYGVNS. CDR3 region: CASSELGGAPSYEQYF.

This rearrangement joins TRBV5-4 to TRBJ2-2; the TRBD2 assignment by TCRdb is unverifiable without DNA. The CDR3 contains 16 residues. Germline V CDR1 and CDR2: SGHNT, YYREEE (reference sequence). This CDR3 reads CASSYPFRGEAGELFF.

The chain uses TRBV12-5 and TRBJ2-1; TCRdb names TRBD2, which stays unverified in the absence of DNA. The CDR3 contains 15 residues. Germline lookup yields CDR1 LGHNT and CDR2 FRNRAP. This chain's CDR3 is CASGLVIGGDRQFFF.

The chain employs TRBV2 and TRBJ1-1. The germline CDR1 and CDR2 sequences are SNHLY and FYNNEI. The CDR3 spans 13 residues. The CDR3 spells CASRGDGLTEAFF.

V and J are TRBV28 and TRBJ1-1; TCRdb's D call of TRBD1 is untestable without DNA. The CDR3 totals 15 residues. Germline assignment: CDR1 MDHEN and CDR2 SYDVKM. CDR3: CASSLSGTGGIEAFF.

J is TRBJ2-2 and V is TRBV20-1; TCRdb designates TRBD2, a call that cannot be tested without DNA. The CDR3 spans 14 residues. CDR1 DFQATT and CDR2 SNEGSKA come from the germline V gene (reference sequence). CDR3 in amino acids: CSALSSGATGELFF.

V and J are TRBV7-2 and TRBJ2-7; lacking DNA, the TRBD1 call made by TCRdb goes unchecked. The V gene's germline CDR1 is SGHTA and CDR2 FQGNSA. This CDR3 has 16 residues. The CDR3 sequence: CASSLVVGRPLDEQYF.

V gene TRBV29-1 combines with J gene TRBJ1-1. The CDR3 length is 12 residues. Germline loops: CDR1 SQVTM, CDR2 ANQGSEA. The CDR3 sequence is CSVNPHATEAFF.

This chain connects TRBV10-3 to TRBJ2-2. Per the germline V gene, CDR1 is ENHRY and CDR2 is SYGVKD. This CDR3 contains 12 residues. CDR3 sequence reads: CAISAPNGELFF.

The rearrangement joins TRBV20-1 to TRBJ2-3. CDR1 is DFQATT, CDR2 SNEGSKA, per germline (reference sequence). This CDR3 has 13 amino acids. CDR3 protein: CSARRSKTDTQYF.

The genes are TRBV6-2 or TRBV6-3 and TRBJ2-1; TCRdb reports TRBD2, a call that lacks DNA to check it against. Germline V gene data show CDR1 as MNHEY and CDR2 as SVGEGT. The CDR3 spans 19 residues. CDR3: CASSFPSGRAGRSYNEQFF.

CDR3 loop: CSAHLSGGAGEQYF. The chain carries TRBV29-1 and TRBJ2-7; as DNA is missing, the TRBD1 call by TCRdb cannot be tested. The CDR3 is 14 amino acids. Germline assignment: CDR1 SQVTM and CDR2 ANQGSEA.